The rows below give T cell receptor beta chains drawn from one sample of a study of cytomegalovirus exposure and HLA in healthy donors. Data came from immunoSEQ multiplex PCR; TCRdb stores just in-frame clones and leaves some out. The table lists 100,000 to 150,000 clones, approximately 15% of them singletons. Input material: PBMCs. These receptors all stem from a young woman in good health and CMV-seronegative. CDR3s include the opening cysteine and the closing phenylalanine or tryptophan. Fields, in order: D gene, clone size, V gene, J gene, CDR3 protein, CDR3 DNA. D genes are given only for firm matches. A clone size is listed for some rows: how often the clone was seen (once, few, many), or a class if it is expanded.

d_call: TRBD1; clone_size: few; v_call: TRBV4-3; j_call: TRBJ2-4; cdr3_aa: CASSLEKQGPQYF; cdr3_nt: TGCGCCAGCAGCCTAGAGAAACAGGGGCCTCAGTACTTC
d_call: NA; clone_size: few; v_call: TRBV30; j_call: TRBJ1-5; cdr3_aa: CAWSVQGGNQPQHF; cdr3_nt: TGTGCCTGGAGTGTACAGGGTGGCAATCAGCCCCAGCATTTT
d_call: TRBD1; clone_size: few; v_call: TRBV7-2; j_call: TRBJ1-5; cdr3_aa: CASSPPGQGGRQPQHF; cdr3_nt: TGTGCCAGCAGCCCCCCGGGACAGGGAGGAAGGCAGCCCCAGCATTTT
d_call: TRBD1; clone_size: few; v_call: TRBV7-8; j_call: TRBJ1-2; cdr3_aa: CASSQTDRSYGYTF; cdr3_nt: TGTGCCAGCAGTCAAACGGACAGGAGCTATGGCTACACCTTC
d_call: TRBD2; clone_size: NA; v_call: TRBV10-3; j_call: TRBJ2-7; cdr3_aa: CAISGGAGGGEEQYF; cdr3_nt: TGTGCCATCAGTGGAGGTGCGGGGGGAGGTGAAGAGCAGTACTTC
d_call: TRBD1; clone_size: few; v_call: TRBV28; j_call: TRBJ1-2; cdr3_aa: CASSLRTGNYGYTF; cdr3_nt: TGTGCCAGCAGTCTCCGGACAGGGAACTATGGCTACACCTTC
d_call: TRBD1; clone_size: few; v_call: TRBV6-5; j_call: TRBJ2-7; cdr3_aa: CASSLGQGFYEQYF; cdr3_nt: TGTGCCAGCAGCTTAGGACAGGGCTTCTACGAGCAGTACTTC
d_call: NA; clone_size: few; v_call: TRBV2; j_call: TRBJ2-3; cdr3_aa: CASSGGGGLSTDTQYF; cdr3_nt: TGTGCCAGCAGTGGGGGTGGGGGCCTTAGCACAGATACGCAGTATTTT
d_call: TRBD2; clone_size: NA; v_call: TRBV5-4; j_call: TRBJ2-3; cdr3_aa: CASSLPPGGGPDTQYF; cdr3_nt: TGTGCCAGCAGCTTACCCCCGGGGGGAGGGCCAGATACGCAGTATTTT
d_call: NA; clone_size: few; v_call: TRBV12-5; j_call: TRBJ2-7; cdr3_aa: CASGLPATGPQCEQYF; cdr3_nt: TGTGCTAGTGGTTTGCCGGCGACAGGCCCTCAATGCGAGCAGTACTTC
d_call: NA; clone_size: few; v_call: TRBV27; j_call: TRBJ2-6; cdr3_aa: CASSLSPAGANVLTF; cdr3_nt: TGTGCCAGCAGTTTATCCCCAGCTGGGGCCAACGTCCTGACTTTC
d_call: NA; clone_size: few; v_call: TRBV12-5; j_call: TRBJ1-5; cdr3_aa: CASGLAPRRLINQPQHF; cdr3_nt: TGTGCTAGTGGTTTGGCCCCGCGGAGACTAATCAATCAGCCCCAGCATTTT
d_call: TRBD1; clone_size: few; v_call: TRBV9; j_call: TRBJ2-2; cdr3_aa: CASSPGTGGLFF; cdr3_nt: TGTGCCAGCAGCCCGGGGACAGGGGGGCTGTTTTTT
d_call: NA; clone_size: few; v_call: TRBV28; j_call: TRBJ1-1; cdr3_aa: CASSSQGRNTEAFF; cdr3_nt: TGTGCCAGCAGTTCTCAGGGGAGGAACACTGAAGCTTTCTTT
d_call: NA; clone_size: NA; v_call: TRBV29-1; j_call: TRBJ1-1; cdr3_aa: CSVLQSPNTEAFF; cdr3_nt: TGCAGCGTCCTACAGTCGCCGAACACTGAAGCTTTCTTT
d_call: NA; clone_size: few; v_call: TRBV28; j_call: TRBJ1-2; cdr3_aa: CASSNNQGRGYTF; cdr3_nt: TGTGCCAGCAGTAATAATCAGGGGCGCGGCTACACCTTC
d_call: TRBD1; clone_size: few; v_call: TRBV4-1; j_call: TRBJ2-1; cdr3_aa: CASSQTTGVVWQFF; cdr3_nt: TGCGCCAGCAGCCAAACTACAGGGGTGGTTTGGCAGTTCTTC
d_call: TRBD1; clone_size: NA; v_call: TRBV7-9; j_call: TRBJ1-2; cdr3_aa: CASSLFGQGGNYGYTF; cdr3_nt: TGTGCCAGCAGCTTATTCGGACAGGGAGGTAACTATGGCTACACCTTC
d_call: TRBD1; clone_size: NA; v_call: TRBV28; j_call: TRBJ2-1; cdr3_aa: CASSPYISPPRTGVFYNEQFF; cdr3_nt: TGTGCCAGCAGTCCTTATATATCCCCCCCCAGGACAGGGGTGTTCTACAATGAGCAGTTCTTC
d_call: NA; clone_size: NA; v_call: TRBV6-6; j_call: TRBJ2-1; cdr3_aa: CASSEGDEQFF; cdr3_nt: TGTGCCAGCAGTGAGGGTGACGAGCAGTTCTTC
d_call: NA; clone_size: NA; v_call: TRBV10-2; j_call: TRBJ2-7; cdr3_aa: CASRHFSRKENYEQYF; cdr3_nt: TGCGCCAGCAGACACTTTTCTAGGAAGGAAAACTACGAGCAGTACTTC
d_call: TRBD1; clone_size: NA; v_call: TRBV30; j_call: TRBJ1-6; cdr3_aa: CAWRWGQGGNSPLHF; cdr3_nt: TGTGCCTGGAGATGGGGACAGGGTGGTAATTCACCCCTCCACTTT
d_call: TRBD1; clone_size: NA; v_call: TRBV15; j_call: TRBJ1-5; cdr3_aa: CATSRTPGQGGQPQHF; cdr3_nt: TGTGCCACCAGCAGAACTCCGGGACAGGGGGGTCAGCCCCAGCATTTT
d_call: TRBD1; clone_size: NA; v_call: TRBV27; j_call: TRBJ2-7; cdr3_aa: CASSRGLPYEQYF; cdr3_nt: TGTGCCAGCAGTAGGGGGCTCCCCTACGAGCAGTACTTC
d_call: NA; clone_size: NA; v_call: TRBV9; j_call: TRBJ1-1; cdr3_aa: CASSVVGERNTEAFF; cdr3_nt: TGTGCCAGCAGCGTAGTTGGGGAGAGGAACACTGAAGCTTTCTTT
d_call: NA; clone_size: NA; v_call: TRBV9; j_call: TRBJ2-7; cdr3_aa: CATQQLGSSYEQYF; cdr3_nt: TGTGCCACTCAACAGCTCGGAAGCTCCTACGAGCAGTACTTC
d_call: TRBD2; clone_size: NA; v_call: TRBV10-2; j_call: TRBJ2-1; cdr3_aa: CASTERGDNEQFF; cdr3_nt: TGCGCCAGCACCGAGCGGGGCGACAATGAGCAGTTCTTC
d_call: NA; clone_size: NA; v_call: TRBV11-2; j_call: TRBJ2-7; cdr3_aa: CASSPIRGYGSYEQYF; cdr3_nt: TGTGCCAGCAGCCCCATAAGAGGATACGGCTCCTACGAGCAGTACTTC
d_call: NA; clone_size: few; v_call: TRBV29-1; j_call: TRBJ1-2; cdr3_aa: CSVEDLSGYTF; cdr3_nt: TGCAGCGTTGAAGATCTGAGTGGCTACACCTTC
d_call: TRBD1; clone_size: NA; v_call: TRBV5-6; j_call: TRBJ2-7; cdr3_aa: CASSIRDSFYEQYF; cdr3_nt: TGTGCCAGCAGCATCCGGGACAGCTTCTACGAGCAGTACTTC
d_call: NA; clone_size: NA; v_call: TRBV4-1; j_call: TRBJ2-2; cdr3_aa: CASSQGTDTGELFF; cdr3_nt: TGCGCCAGCAGCCAAGGGACAGATACCGGGGAGCTGTTTTTT
d_call: NA; clone_size: NA; v_call: TRBV11-3; j_call: TRBJ2-7; cdr3_aa: CASSYSASSYEQYF; cdr3_nt: TGTGCCAGCAGCTATAGCGCCAGCTCCTACGAGCAGTACTTC
d_call: TRBD1; clone_size: few; v_call: TRBV18; j_call: TRBJ1-1; cdr3_aa: CASSRSTGEVTEAFF; cdr3_nt: TGTGCCAGCTCACGGTCTACAGGGGAGGTCACTGAAGCTTTCTTT
d_call: NA; clone_size: few; v_call: TRBV2; j_call: TRBJ1-1; cdr3_aa: CASSERVQNTEAFF; cdr3_nt: TGTGCCAGCAGTGAGAGGGTCCAGAACACTGAAGCTTTCTTT
d_call: NA; clone_size: NA; v_call: TRBV28; j_call: TRBJ1-1; cdr3_aa: CAIQRESNTEAFF; cdr3_nt: TGTGCGATCCAGAGGGAATCGAACACTGAAGCTTTCTTT
d_call: NA; clone_size: few; v_call: TRBV5-1; j_call: TRBJ1-1; cdr3_aa: CASSLVLGGQEAFF; cdr3_nt: TGCGCCAGCAGCTTGGTTTTAGGGGGACAAGAAGCTTTCTTT
d_call: TRBD1; clone_size: few; v_call: TRBV4-3; j_call: TRBJ1-2; cdr3_aa: CASSQVRTGANYGYTF; cdr3_nt: TGCGCCAGCAGCCAAGTTAGGACAGGCGCTAACTATGGCTACACCTTC
d_call: TRBD2; clone_size: NA; v_call: TRBV10-3; j_call: TRBJ2-1; cdr3_aa: CAISGAGGRGEQFF; cdr3_nt: TGTGCCATCAGTGGAGCGGGAGGGCGGGGAGAGCAGTTCTTC
d_call: TRBD1; clone_size: few; v_call: TRBV9; j_call: TRBJ2-3; cdr3_aa: CASSGKTGDGTDTQYF; cdr3_nt: TGTGCCAGCAGCGGAAAGACAGGGGACGGCACAGATACGCAGTATTTT
d_call: NA; clone_size: NA; v_call: TRBV7-9; j_call: TRBJ2-3; cdr3_aa: CASSLARDTFTDTQYF; cdr3_nt: TGTGCCAGCAGCTTAGCTCGGGATACCTTCACAGATACGCAGTATTTT
d_call: NA; clone_size: few; v_call: TRBV6-1; j_call: TRBJ1-6; cdr3_aa: CASSENRRDNSPLHF; cdr3_nt: TGTGCCAGCAGTGAAAATCGCCGGGATAATTCACCCCTCCACTTT
d_call: TRBD1; clone_size: NA; v_call: TRBV27; j_call: TRBJ2-7; cdr3_aa: CASSLSPGTGNEQYF; cdr3_nt: TGTGCCAGCAGTTTATCTCCCGGGACAGGGAACGAGCAGTACTTC